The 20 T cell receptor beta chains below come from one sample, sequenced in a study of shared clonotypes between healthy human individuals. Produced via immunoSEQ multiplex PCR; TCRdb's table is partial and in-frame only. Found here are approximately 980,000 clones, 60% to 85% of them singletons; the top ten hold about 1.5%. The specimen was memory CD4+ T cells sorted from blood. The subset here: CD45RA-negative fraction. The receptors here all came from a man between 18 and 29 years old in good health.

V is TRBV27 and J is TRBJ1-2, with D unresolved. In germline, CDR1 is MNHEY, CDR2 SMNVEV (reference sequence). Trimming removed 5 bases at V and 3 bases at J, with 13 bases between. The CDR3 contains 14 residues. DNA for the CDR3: TGTGCCAGCAGTGGGTTGGGTCAGGACTATGGCTACACCTTC. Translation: CASSGLGQDYGYTF.

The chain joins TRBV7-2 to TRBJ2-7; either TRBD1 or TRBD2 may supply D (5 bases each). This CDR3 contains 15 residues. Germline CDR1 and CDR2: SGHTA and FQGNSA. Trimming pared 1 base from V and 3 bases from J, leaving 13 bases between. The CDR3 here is CASSLGGTANYEQYF. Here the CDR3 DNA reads TGTGCCAGCAGCTTAGGGGGGACGGCGAACTACGAGCAGTACTTC.

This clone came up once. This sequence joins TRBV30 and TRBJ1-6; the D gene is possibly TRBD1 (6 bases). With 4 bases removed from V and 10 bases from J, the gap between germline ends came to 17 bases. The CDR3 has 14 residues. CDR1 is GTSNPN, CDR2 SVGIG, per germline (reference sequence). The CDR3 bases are TGTGCCTGGACAATCGCCCCAGGGGAATCACCCCTCCACTTT. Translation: CAWTIAPGESPLHF.

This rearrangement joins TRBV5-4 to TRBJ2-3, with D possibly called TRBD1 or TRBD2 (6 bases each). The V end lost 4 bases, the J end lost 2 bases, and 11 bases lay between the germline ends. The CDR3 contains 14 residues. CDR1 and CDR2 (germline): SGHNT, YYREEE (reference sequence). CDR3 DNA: TGTGCCAGCAGCCTCGGGGGCCCCACAGATACGCAGTATTTT. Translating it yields CASSLGGPTDTQYF. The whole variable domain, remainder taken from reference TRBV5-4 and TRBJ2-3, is ETGVTQSPTHLIKTRGQQVTLRCSSQSGHNTVSWYQQALGQGPQFIFQYYREEENGRGNFPPRFSGLQFPNYSSELNVNALELDDSALYLCASSLGGPTDTQYFGPGTRLTVL.

The DNA of the CDR3 is TGTGCCATAGGACAGGTGGAAGAGACCCAGTACTTC. It is translated as CAIGQVEETQYF. V usage is TRBV10-3 and J usage is TRBJ2-5; 7 nucleotides agree with TRBD1. Germline V gene lookup returns CDR1 ENHRY and CDR2 SYGVKD. Trimming cost V 9 bases and J 3 bases; bases outside gene matches: 4. The CDR3 runs 12 residues.

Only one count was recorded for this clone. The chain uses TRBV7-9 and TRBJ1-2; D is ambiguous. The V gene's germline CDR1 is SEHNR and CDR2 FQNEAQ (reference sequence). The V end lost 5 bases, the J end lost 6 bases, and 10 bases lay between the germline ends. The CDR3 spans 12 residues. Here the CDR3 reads CASSAAGNGYTF. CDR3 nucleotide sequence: TGTGCCAGCAGCGCGGCGGGGAATGGCTACACCTTC.

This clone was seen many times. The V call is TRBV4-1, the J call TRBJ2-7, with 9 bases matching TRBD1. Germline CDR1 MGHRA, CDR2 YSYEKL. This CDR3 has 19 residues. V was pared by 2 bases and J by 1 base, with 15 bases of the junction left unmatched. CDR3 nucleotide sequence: TGCGCCAGCAGCCAACGATGGGACAGGGTTAAACCGGGTTCCTACGAGCAGTACTTC. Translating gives CASSQRWDRVKPGSYEQYF.

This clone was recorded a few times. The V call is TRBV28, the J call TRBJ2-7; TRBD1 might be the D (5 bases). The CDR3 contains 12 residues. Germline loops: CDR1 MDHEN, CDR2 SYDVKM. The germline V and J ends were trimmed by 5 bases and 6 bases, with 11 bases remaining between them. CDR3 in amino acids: CASSPRGGEQYF. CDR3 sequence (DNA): TGTGCCAGCAGTCCTAGGGGTGGCGAGCAGTACTTC.

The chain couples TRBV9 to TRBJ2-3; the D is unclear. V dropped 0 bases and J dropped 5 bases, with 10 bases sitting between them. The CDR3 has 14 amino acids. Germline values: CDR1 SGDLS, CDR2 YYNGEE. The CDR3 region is CASSVGSWRDTQYF. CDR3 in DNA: TGTGCCAGCAGCGTAGGCTCCTGGAGAGATACGCAGTATTTT. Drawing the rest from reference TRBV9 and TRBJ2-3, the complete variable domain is DSGVTQTPKHLITATGQRVTLRCSPRSGDLSVYWYQQSLDQGLQFLIQYYNGEERAKGNILERFSAQQFPDLHSELNLSSLELGDSALYFCASSVGSWRDTQYFGPGTRLTVL.

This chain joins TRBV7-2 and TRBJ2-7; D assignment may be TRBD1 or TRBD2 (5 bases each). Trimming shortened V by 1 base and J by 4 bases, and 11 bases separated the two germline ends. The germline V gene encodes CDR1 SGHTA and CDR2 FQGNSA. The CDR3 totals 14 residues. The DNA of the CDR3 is TGTGCCAGCAGCTTAGGGGGGATGACTTACGAGCAGTACTTC. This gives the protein CASSLGGMTYEQYF.

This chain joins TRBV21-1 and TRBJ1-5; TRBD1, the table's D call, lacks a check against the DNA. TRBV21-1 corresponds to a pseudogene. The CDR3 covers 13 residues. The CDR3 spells CASNLQSHQPQHF. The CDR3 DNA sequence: TGTGCCAGCAACCTACAGAGCCATCAGCCCCAGCATTTT.

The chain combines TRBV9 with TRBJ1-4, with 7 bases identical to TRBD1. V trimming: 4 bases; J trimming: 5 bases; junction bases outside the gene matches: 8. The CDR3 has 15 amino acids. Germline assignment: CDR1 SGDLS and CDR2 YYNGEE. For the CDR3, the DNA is TGTGCCAGCAGCCCGCGGGACAGCCAAAATGAAAAACTGTTTTTT. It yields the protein CASSPRDSQNEKLFF.

DNA of the CDR3: TGCAGCGTTCCAGGACATTCCTACGAGCAGTACTTC. Translation: CSVPGHSYEQYF. This chain links TRBV29-1 with TRBJ2-7, with a possible D match to TRBD1 (5 bases). The germline CDR1 and CDR2 sequences are SQVTM and ANQGSEA. This CDR3 comprises 12 residues. The V gene lost 5 bases and the J gene lost 1 base, with 9 bases spanning the gap.

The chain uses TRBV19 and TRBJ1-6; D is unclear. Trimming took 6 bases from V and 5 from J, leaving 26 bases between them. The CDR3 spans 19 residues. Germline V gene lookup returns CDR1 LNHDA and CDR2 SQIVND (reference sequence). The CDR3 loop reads CASSFQHRVLSWDNSPLHF. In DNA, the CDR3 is TGTGCCAGTAGCTTTCAACACCGGGTCCTCTCCTGGGATAATTCACCCCTCCACTTT.

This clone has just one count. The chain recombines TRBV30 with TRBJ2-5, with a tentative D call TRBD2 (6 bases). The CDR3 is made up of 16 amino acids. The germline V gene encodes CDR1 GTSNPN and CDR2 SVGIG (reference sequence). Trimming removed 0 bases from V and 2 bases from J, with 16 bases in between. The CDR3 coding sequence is TGTGCCTGGAGTGTACGGGGTGGGGGGACTCAAGAGACCCAGTACTTC. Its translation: CAWSVRGGGTQETQYF. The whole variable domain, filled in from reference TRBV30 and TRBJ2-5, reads SQTIHQWPATLVQPVGSPLSLECTVEGTSNPNLYWYRQAAGRGLQLLFYSVGIGQISSEVPQNLSASRPQDRQFILSSKKLLLSDSGFYLCAWSVRGGGTQETQYFGPGTRLLVL.

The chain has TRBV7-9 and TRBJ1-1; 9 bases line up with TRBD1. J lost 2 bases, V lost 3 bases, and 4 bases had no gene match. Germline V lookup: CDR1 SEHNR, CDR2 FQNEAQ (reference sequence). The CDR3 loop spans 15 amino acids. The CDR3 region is CASSLTGGANTEAFF. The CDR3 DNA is TGTGCCAGCAGCTTGACAGGGGGGGCTAACACTGAAGCTTTCTTT.

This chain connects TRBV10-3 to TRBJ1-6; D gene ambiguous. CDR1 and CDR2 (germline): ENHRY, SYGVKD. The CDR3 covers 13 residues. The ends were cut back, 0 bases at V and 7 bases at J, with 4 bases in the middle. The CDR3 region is CAISESTNSPLHF. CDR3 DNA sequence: TGTGCCATCAGTGAGTCTACCAATTCACCCCTCCACTTT.

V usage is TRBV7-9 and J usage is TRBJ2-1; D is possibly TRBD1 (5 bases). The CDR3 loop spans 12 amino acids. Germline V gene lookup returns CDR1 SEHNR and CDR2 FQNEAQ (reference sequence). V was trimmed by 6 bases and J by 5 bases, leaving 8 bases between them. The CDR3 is CASRARDNEQFF. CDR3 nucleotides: TGTGCCAGCAGGGCCAGGGACAATGAGCAGTTCTTC.

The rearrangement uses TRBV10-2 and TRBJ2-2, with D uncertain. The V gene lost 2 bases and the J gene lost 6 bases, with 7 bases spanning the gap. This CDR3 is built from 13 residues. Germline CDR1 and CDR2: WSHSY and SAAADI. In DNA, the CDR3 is TGCGCCAGCAGTGAGGGGTGGTCCGGGGAGCTGTTTTTT. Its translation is CASSEGWSGELFF.

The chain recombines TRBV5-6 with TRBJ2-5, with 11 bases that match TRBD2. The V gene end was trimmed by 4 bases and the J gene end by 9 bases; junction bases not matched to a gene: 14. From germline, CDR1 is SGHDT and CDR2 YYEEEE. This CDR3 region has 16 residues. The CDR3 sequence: CASSPTSGGLALAQYF. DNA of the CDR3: TGTGCCAGCAGCCCCACTAGCGGGGGCCTCGCTTTGGCCCAGTACTTC.